This entry lists 30 T cell receptor beta chains sequenced from one sample in a study of OX40 agonist ivuxolimab in advanced cancers. Profiling relied on immunoSEQ multiplex PCR, and the TCRdb table lists in-frame clones only, not all of them. This sample has 77,000 or so clones, with roughly 78% found just once. This sample comprised CD4+ or CD8+ T cells sorted from blood, obtained in a trial of the OX40 agonist ivuxolimab. The receptors shown here come from an adult with an advanced solid tumor such as melanoma, head and neck, liver or kidney cancer.

This chain uses TRBV28 with TRBJ1-2; D uncertain. Germline V gives CDR1 MDHEN, CDR2 SYDVKM. The CDR3 loop spans 12 amino acids. V lost 7 bases and J 0 bases, leaving 6 bases between the germline ends. The CDR3 loop reads CASKGANYGYTF. In DNA, the CDR3 is TGTGCCAGCAAGGGCGCTAACTATGGCTACACCTTC.

Sample share makes this clone medium-sized. The rearrangement uses TRBV2 and TRBJ1-5; D remains unclear. Trimming took 4 bases from V and 6 from J, leaving 10 bases between them. This CDR3 has 13 amino acids. Germline V gene sequence: CDR1 SNHLY, CDR2 FYNNEI. CDR3 residues: CASSGTGFQPQHF. The CDR3, as DNA: TGTGCCAGCAGTGGGACCGGGTTTCAGCCCCAGCATTTT.

The rearrangement joins TRBV6-5 to TRBJ1-1; D is uncertain. Germline loops: CDR1 MNHEY, CDR2 SVGAGI. The CDR3 loop spans 14 amino acids. V was cut by 5 bases and J by 3 bases, with 13 bases left in between. Here the CDR3 reads CASSPRTVYTEAFF. The DNA of the CDR3 is TGTGCCAGCAGTCCGAGGACGGTCTACACTGAAGCTTTCTTT.

This chain connects TRBV28 to TRBJ1-1; tentatively, D is TRBD1 (5 bases). V gave up 4 bases and J gave up 0 bases, with 21 bases separating them. Germline V gives CDR1 MDHEN, CDR2 SYDVKM. The CDR3 has 18 amino acids. The CDR3 DNA reads TGTGCCAGCAGTTCCACTTCGGGGGGGTTTAACATGAACACTGAAGCTTTCTTT. This gives the protein CASSSTSGGFNMNTEAFF.

This clone was seen a few times. This chain connects TRBV14 to TRBJ1-2; a weak D match, TRBD1 (5 bases). Between the trimmed V and J ends, which lost 5 bases and 5 bases, there was a span of 12 bases. The CDR3 sequence is 13 residues long. CDR1 SGHDN and CDR2 FVKESK come from the germline V gene. The CDR3 here is CASSSGRSYGYTF. CDR3 nucleotides: TGTGCCAGCAGCTCGGGACGGAGTTATGGCTACACCTTC.

This sequence joins TRBV4-1 and TRBJ2-1; 9 bases match TRBD2. The length of the CDR3 is 15 residues. In germline, CDR1 is MGHRA, CDR2 YSYEKL. The V and J ends lost 1 base and 4 bases, in that order; junction bases with no gene match: 2. The CDR3 sequence: CASSQVSGGYNEQFF. CDR3 nucleotides: TGCGCCAGCAGCCAAGTAAGCGGGGGGTACAATGAGCAGTTCTTC.

J is TRBJ2-1 and V is TRBV7-7, with D perhaps TRBD2 (7 bases). V shed 0 bases and J shed 7 bases, with 10 bases lying between them. The CDR3 is 14 amino acids. Germline V gives CDR1 SSHAT, CDR2 FNYEAQ (reference sequence). CDR3 residues: CASSLAGGQNEQFF. CDR3 nucleotide sequence: TGTGCCAGCAGCTTAGCGGGGGGGCAAAATGAGCAGTTCTTC.

The rearrangement links TRBV6-5 to TRBJ2-5; no firm D call. The DNA end is more similar to TRBJ2-7, so the J call may be wrong. CDR1 MNHEY and CDR2 SVGAGI come from the germline V gene. CDR3 length: 15 amino acids. The CDR3 loop reads CASSYSAGRRYEQYF. Here the CDR3 DNA reads TGTGCCAGCAGTTACTCGGCAGGACGTCGCTACGAGCAGTACTTC.

The J gene is TRBJ1-6, the V gene TRBV5-1; TRBD1 is a possible D gene (6 bases). V lost 3 bases and J lost 5, with 12 bases in between. The CDR3 length is 15 residues. Germline V gene lookup returns CDR1 SGHRS and CDR2 YFSETQ. CDR3 sequence: CASSSSTGNNSPLHF. Here the CDR3 DNA reads TGCGCCAGCAGCTCATCAACAGGGAATAATTCACCCCTCCACTTT.

This rearrangement joins TRBV27 to TRBJ2-7; 10 nucleotides align to TRBD1. The CDR3 sequence is 16 residues long. V shed 5 bases and J 4 bases; nucleotides not matched to a gene: 11. Germline V lookup: CDR1 MNHEY, CDR2 SMNVEV (reference sequence). CDR3 region: CASSPALRQGAYEQYF. The CDR3 DNA reads TGTGCCAGCAGTCCGGCACTACGACAGGGGGCTTACGAGCAGTACTTC.

The V call is TRBV6-6, the J call TRBJ1-5; TRBD1 might be the D (6 bases). This CDR3 is 15 amino acids long. Trimming removed 6 bases at V and 0 bases at J, with 12 bases between. Germline lookup yields CDR1 MNHNY and CDR2 SVGAGI (reference sequence). CDR3 nucleotides: TGTGCCAGCAGCTCCGGGACAAATAGCAATCAGCCCCAGCATTTT. Translated: CASSSGTNSNQPQHF.

This rearrangement joins TRBV18 to TRBJ1-5; D is undetermined. V was cut by 4 bases and J by 1 base, with 11 bases left in between. This CDR3 has 15 amino acids. The germline CDR1 and CDR2 sequences are KGHSH and LQKENI. The CDR3 DNA sequence: TGTGCCAGCTCACTGCAGACGGACAGCAATCAGCCCCAGCATTTT. This codes for CASSLQTDSNQPQHF.

V gene TRBV11-2 combines with J gene TRBJ2-7; the D gene is possibly TRBD1 (6 bases). The length of the CDR3 is 17 residues. Germline V gene sequence: CDR1 SGHAT, CDR2 FQNNGV. V was cut by 1 base and J by 3 bases, with 19 bases left in between. The CDR3 sequence is CASSLGRGQRNDYEQYF. CDR3 nucleotides: TGTGCCAGCAGCTTAGGTCGAGGACAGCGTAATGACTACGAGCAGTACTTC.

The CDR3 reads CASLVAGGSWETQYF. The CDR3 bases are TGTGCCAGTCTAGTCGCGGGAGGGTCATGGGAGACCCAGTACTTC. This sequence joins TRBV6-1 and TRBJ2-5; 9 positions agree with TRBD2. Germline CDR1 is MNHNS and CDR2 is SASEGT. CDR3 size: 15 residues. J lost 5 bases, V lost 9 bases, and 13 bases had no gene match.

The genes are TRBV15 and TRBJ2-5; 9 bases match TRBD2. In germline, CDR1 is LNHNV, CDR2 YYDKDF (reference sequence). V was clipped by 0 bases and J by 5 bases; unmatched bases: 4. This CDR3 region has 15 residues. The DNA for the CDR3 is TGTGCCACCAGCAGAGATGGGCTAGCGGGGGAGACCCAGTACTTC. Translation: CATSRDGLAGETQYF.

The CDR3 coding sequence is TGTGCCAGCAGCCAAGATGGGACAGGCAACAATGAGCAGTTCTTC. Its protein is CASSQDGTGNNEQFF. This chain joins TRBV4-2 and TRBJ2-1; 8 nucleotides match TRBD1. Germline V lookup: CDR1 LGHNA, CDR2 YNFKEQ. This CDR3 is 15 amino acids long. Trimming removed 0 bases from V and 5 bases from J; junction bases left unmatched: 3.

This chain joins TRBV2 and TRBJ2-3; D remains unclear. Per the germline V gene, CDR1 is SNHLY and CDR2 is FYNNEI. There are 14 residues in the CDR3. V was pared by 9 bases and J by 2 bases, with 15 bases between. The CDR3 region is CASKLSSSTDTQYF. CDR3 bases: TGTGCCAGTAAACTATCCTCTTCCACAGATACGCAGTATTTT.

The rearrangement uses TRBV5-1 and TRBJ1-1; possibly TRBD1 for D (5 bases). CDR1 is SGHRS and CDR2 is YFSETQ in the germline V gene. The CDR3 extends over 16 amino acids. Between the trimmed V and J ends, which lost 1 base and 4 bases, there was a span of 17 bases. CDR3 coding DNA: TGCGCCAGCAGCTTGTTTACCGGGGGAACGGGCACTGAAGCTTTCTTT. Translated, it gives CASSLFTGGTGTEAFF.

This rearrangement joins TRBV6-5 to TRBJ2-5; possibly TRBD2 for D (6 bases). This CDR3 has 14 residues. The germline V gene encodes CDR1 MNHEY and CDR2 SVGAGI. The ends were cut back, 7 bases at V and 5 bases at J, with 17 bases in the middle. CDR3 protein: CASTNGGVQETQYF. The DNA for the CDR3 is TGTGCCAGCACCAACGGGGGTGTGCAGGAGACCCAGTACTTC.

The chain employs TRBV5-4 and TRBJ2-3; 8 nucleotides match TRBD2. The germline V gene has CDR1 SGHNT and CDR2 YYREEE (reference sequence). J was trimmed by 4 bases and V by 0 bases; bases with no gene match: 4. This CDR3 contains 15 residues. The CDR3 here is CASSLASGPADTQYF. CDR3 bases: TGTGCCAGCAGCTTGGCTAGCGGGCCCGCAGATACGCAGTATTTT. Supplemented by reference TRBV5-4 and TRBJ2-3, the full variable domain reads ETGVTQSPTHLIKTRGQQVTLRCSSQSGHNTVSWYQQALGQGPQFIFQYYREEENGRGNFPPRFSGLQFPNYSSELNVNALELDDSALYLCASSLASGPADTQYFGPGTRLTVL.

The chain joins TRBV25-1 to TRBJ2-3; 7 bases match TRBD2. This CDR3 comprises 13 residues. Germline loops: CDR1 MGHDK, CDR2 SYGVNS. V was clipped by 8 bases and J by 5 bases; unmatched bases: 7. The CDR3 loop reads CASSVGGLDTQYF. CDR3 bases: TGTGCCAGCTCCGTGGGAGGGTTAGATACGCAGTATTTT. The full variable domain, completed using reference TRBV25-1 and TRBJ2-3, is EADIYQTPRYLVIGTGKKITLECSQTMGHDKMYWYQQDPGMELHLIHYSYGVNSTEKGDLSSESTVSRIRTEHFPLTLESARPSHTSQYLCASSVGGLDTQYFGPGTRLTVL.

The chain combines TRBV4-3 with TRBJ2-1; possibly TRBD1 or TRBD2 for D (5 bases each). The CDR3 spans 15 residues. V lost 0 bases, J lost 6 bases, and 12 bases lay in between. The germline V gene encodes CDR1 LGHNA and CDR2 YSLEER. This CDR3 is CASSQDGGPGNEQFF. In DNA form, the CDR3 reads TGCGCCAGCAGCCAAGATGGGGGTCCGGGCAATGAGCAGTTCTTC.

The chain is built from TRBV7-2 and TRBJ1-6; D not resolved. There are 16 residues in the CDR3. V was pared by 3 bases and J by 8 bases, with 17 bases between. Germline CDR1 and CDR2: SGHTA and FQGNSA. CDR3 in amino acids: CASSFQVSRKDSPLHF. The CDR3 nucleotides read TGTGCCAGCAGCTTTCAAGTGAGCAGAAAAGATTCACCCCTCCACTTT.

The chain couples TRBV7-9 to TRBJ2-4; 7 bases fit TRBD1. There are 19 residues in the CDR3. V shed 5 bases and J 0 bases; nucleotides not matched to a gene: 16. Germline-derived CDR1 and CDR2 are SEHNR and FQNEAQ (reference sequence). The CDR3 protein is CASSQRDSSGELAKNIQYF. CDR3 nucleotides: TGTGCCAGCAGCCAGAGGGACAGCTCGGGCGAACTAGCCAAAAACATTCAGTACTTC.

This clone turned up a few times. The CDR3 nucleotides read TGTGCCAGCTCACCACCGATTGGACTTCAGGGCTATGGCTACACCTTC. The encoded protein is CASSPPIGLQGYGYTF. This chain joins TRBV18 and TRBJ1-2; maybe TRBD1 (5 bases). V shed 0 bases and J shed 4 bases, with 15 bases lying between them. Germline V gene lookup returns CDR1 KGHSH and CDR2 LQKENI. There are 16 residues in the CDR3.

This rearrangement joins TRBV2 to TRBJ1-1, with 8 bases identical to TRBD1. There are 12 residues in the CDR3. The V segment lost 7 bases and the J segment 10 bases; nucleotides outside the gene matches: 8. The germline CDR1 and CDR2 sequences are SNHLY and FYNNEI. The chain's CDR3 is CASTERQGRAFF. CDR3 DNA sequence: TGTGCCAGCACCGAAAGACAGGGGAGAGCTTTCTTT. Variable domain in full (rest from reference TRBV2 and TRBJ1-1): EPEVTQTPSHQVTQMGQEVILRCVPISNHLYFYWYRQILGQKVEFLVSFYNNEISEKSEIFDDQFSVERPDGSNFTLKIRSTKLEDSAMYFCASTERQGRAFFGQGTRLTVV.

The chain is built from TRBV5-4 and TRBJ2-7; perhaps TRBD2 as D (7 bases). The CDR3 has 14 amino acids. The V end lost 4 bases, the J end lost 4 bases, and 15 bases lay between the germline ends. CDR1 and CDR2 (germline): SGHNT, YYREEE (reference sequence). CDR3 protein: CASSPEGGAYEQYF. CDR3 sequence (DNA): TGTGCCAGCAGCCCCGAGGGGGGGGCTTACGAGCAGTACTTC. The variable domain in full, completed from reference TRBV5-4 and TRBJ2-7, reads ETGVTQSPTHLIKTRGQQVTLRCSSQSGHNTVSWYQQALGQGPQFIFQYYREEENGRGNFPPRFSGLQFPNYSSELNVNALELDDSALYLCASSPEGGAYEQYFGPGTRLTVT.

Worth noting for this clone: An end of the junction differs from the germline gene, which may be a read error. This chain uses TRBV28 with TRBJ2-3; a possible D gene is TRBD2 (5 bases). Germline V CDR1 and CDR2: MDHEN, SYDVKM. This CDR3 contains 12 residues. The CDR3 region has the DNA TGTGCCAGCAGTTTATTAGGAGCCAGACTACTTTTT. This gives the protein CASSLLGARLLF. The full variable domain, rest sourced from reference TRBV28 and TRBJ2-3, is DVKVTQSSRYLVKRTGEKVFLECVQDMDHENMFWYRQDPGLGLRLIYFSYDVKMKEKGDIPEGYSVSREKKERFSLILESASTNQTSMYLCASSLLGARLLFGPGTRLTVL.

The rearrangement links TRBV7-2 to TRBJ2-3, with D perhaps given as TRBD1 or TRBD2 (5 bases each). V was clipped by 2 bases and J by 4 bases, with 16 bases between them. The CDR3 has 16 residues. Germline V CDR1 and CDR2: SGHTA, FQGNSA. CDR3 bases: TGTGCCAGCAGCTTAAGGCCGGGACCCCGAGCAGATACGCAGTATTTT. Translated: CASSLRPGPRADTQYF.

V and J are TRBV18 and TRBJ2-1; no definite D call. The length of the CDR3 is 11 residues. Between the trimmed V and J ends, which lost 4 bases and 6 bases, there was a span of 4 bases. Looked up from germline, CDR1 is KGHSH and CDR2 is LQKENI. As DNA, the CDR3 is TGTGCCAGCTCACAGATCAATGAGCAGTTCTTC. Translated: CASSQINEQFF.